This T cell receptor (beta chain) is from a study of beta chain features in type 1 diabetes. Study-wide findings and caveats: Shorter TCRB CDR3s, moderately but significantly so, were found in Type 1 diabetes patients in all four CD4+ subsets.

The CDR3 contains 12 residues. V trimming: 3 bases; J trimming: 8 bases; junction bases outside the gene matches: 1. Germline assignment: CDR1 KGHSH and CDR2 LQKENI. This clone was counted a few times. Its cognate antigen is unknown. Expressed TCRB transcripts were sequenced because the isolated RNA had all been reverse transcribed beforehand. Here immunoSEQ multiplex PCR was the method, and the copy in TCRdb shows in-frame clones only, minus some. The sample has a few hundred thousand clones; approximately 20% are singletons. The sequence was obtained from a woman in her forties with type 1 diabetes. The specimen sequenced was naive CD4+ T cells from blood. This chain connects TRBV18 to TRBJ2-1, with 7 bases aligning to TRBD1. The CDR3 bases are TGTGCCAGCTCACCCCAGGGGGATGAGCAGTTCTTC. Translating it yields CASSPQGDEQFF. The variable domain in full, with the rest retrieved from reference TRBV18 and TRBJ2-1, is NAGVMQNPRHLVRRRGQEARLRCSPMKGHSHVYWYRQLPEEGLKFMVYLQKENIIDESGMPKERFSAEFPKEGPSILRIQQVVRGDSAAYFCASSPQGDEQFFGPGTRLTVL.